This TCR beta chain is from a study of cytomegalovirus exposure and HLA in healthy donors. As for the study in general: It was reported in a later analysis that the 90 to 150 validation repertoires used the same platform as the approximately 670 first-cohort repertoires.

Broader study findings: The authors listed 164 TCR beta chains as cytomegalovirus-associated. Later, an analysis found that TCR clusters from the first cohort tended to co-occur in the 120 or so validation repertoires.

CDR1 SGHDN and CDR2 FVKESK come from the germline V gene. This CDR3 contains 15 residues. Trimming cost V 0 bases and J 6 bases; bases outside gene matches: 5. Measured with immunoSEQ multiplex PCR; TCRdb has only the in-frame clones, and not every one. The data hold 120,000 to 150,000 clones, with around 85% observed a single time. Of note for this clone: Its antigen is not known.

The donors were members of the roughly 130-subject validation cohort (separate from the roughly 700-subject first cohort). The material sequenced was PBMCs. V usage is TRBV14 and J usage is TRBJ2-1; 7 bases match TRBD2. The clonotype comes from a man in his late teens or twenties in good health and CMV-seronegative. The CDR3 DNA reads as TGTGCCAGCAGCCAAGAGGTGGGAGGGCCCAATGAGCAGTTCTTC. Encoded protein: CASSQEVGGPNEQFF.